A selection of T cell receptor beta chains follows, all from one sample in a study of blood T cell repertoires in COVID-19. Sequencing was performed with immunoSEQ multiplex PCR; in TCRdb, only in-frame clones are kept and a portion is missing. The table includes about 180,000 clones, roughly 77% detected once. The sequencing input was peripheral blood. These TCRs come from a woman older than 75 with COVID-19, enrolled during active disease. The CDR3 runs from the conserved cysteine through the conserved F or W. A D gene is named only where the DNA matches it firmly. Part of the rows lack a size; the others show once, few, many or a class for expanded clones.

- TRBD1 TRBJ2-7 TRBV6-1 TGTGCCAGCAGTGAGGAGCTGGACAGGGAAGCGTGGGACGAGCAGTACTTC CASSEELDREAWDEQYF
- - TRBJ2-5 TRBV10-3 TGTGCCATCAGTGAGATGGGGGGAGTAGGAGAGACCCAGTACTTC CAISEMGGVGETQYF
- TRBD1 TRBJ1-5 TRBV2 TGTGCCAGCAGCGACAGGGGAGTAGGGGGGTATCAGCCCCAGCATTTT CASSDRGVGGYQPQHF
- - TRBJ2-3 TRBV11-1 TGTGCCAGCAGCTTAGGACGGGTGGCAAGCACAGATACGCAGTATTTT CASSLGRVASTDTQYF
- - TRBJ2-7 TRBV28 TGTGCCAGCAGTGGGGGAGGTATCTACGAGCAGTACTTC CASSGGGIYEQYF
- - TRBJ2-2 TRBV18 TGTGCCAGCTCACCGGTCAGGGTCGGTGGCGGGGAGCTGTTTTTT CASSPVRVGGGELFF
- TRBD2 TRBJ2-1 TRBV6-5 TGTGCCAGCAGTTACGGGCTAGCGGGAGGATACAATGAGCAGTTCTTC CASSYGLAGGYNEQFF
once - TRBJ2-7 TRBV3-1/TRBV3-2 TGTGCCAGCAGTCCCTGGACGGGAGCCTACGAGCAGTACTTC CASSPWTGAYEQYF
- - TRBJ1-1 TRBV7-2 TGTGCCAGCAGCTTAAATGGGGCAGGTGAAGCTTTCTTT CASSLNGAGEAFF
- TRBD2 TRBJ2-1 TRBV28 TGTGCCAGCAGTTTATTGTCTCCTAGCGGGAGGGCCGAGCAGTTCTTC CASSLLSPSGRAEQFF
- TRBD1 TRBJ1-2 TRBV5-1 TGCGCCAGCAGCCCGCAGGGGGCTGAGAATGGCTACACCTTC CASSPQGAENGYTF
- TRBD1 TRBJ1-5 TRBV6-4 TGTGCCAGCCTACAGGGGAACAATCAGCCCCAGCATTTT CASLQGNNQPQHF
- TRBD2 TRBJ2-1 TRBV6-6 TGTGCCAGCAGTTACCGGGCGGGGGGGTACAATGAGCAGTTCTTC CASSYRAGGYNEQFF
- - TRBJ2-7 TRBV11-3 TGTGCCAGCAGCTTAGAGGTCACTAGGTACTACGAGCAGTACTTC CASSLEVTRYYEQYF
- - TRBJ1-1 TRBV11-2 TGTGCCAGCAGCTTATCAGGGGAGGGCACTGAAGCTTTCTTT CASSLSGEGTEAFF
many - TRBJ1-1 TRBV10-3 TGTGCCATCAGTGAGCCCAACAGGGCCACTGAAGCTTTCTTT CAISEPNRATEAFF
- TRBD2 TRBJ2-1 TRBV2 TGTGCCAGGTCGGGACTAGCGGGAAATGAGCAGTTCTTC CARSGLAGNEQFF
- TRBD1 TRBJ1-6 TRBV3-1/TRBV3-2 TGTGCCAGCAGCCAAGGCAGGGGGCGAGATAATTCACCCCTCCACTTT CASSQGRGRDNSPLHF
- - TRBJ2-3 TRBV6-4 TGTGCCAGCAGTGACGGTTTAGCAGATACGCAGTATTTT CASSDGLADTQYF
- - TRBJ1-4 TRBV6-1 TGTGCCAGCAGTGAAGCGTGGGGGCTGGGTAATGAAAAACTGTTTTTT CASSEAWGLGNEKLFF
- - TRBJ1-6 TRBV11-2 TGTGCCAGCAGCTTAGCAGGGGCCCTTAATTCACCCCTCCACTTT CASSLAGALNSPLHF
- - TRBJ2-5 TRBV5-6 TGTGCCAGCAGCTTGACAGGGACCCAAGAGACCCAGTACTTC CASSLTGTQETQYF
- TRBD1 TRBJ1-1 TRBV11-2 TGTGCCAGCAGCTCCGACAGGGGTAACACTGAAGCTTTCTTT CASSSDRGNTEAFF
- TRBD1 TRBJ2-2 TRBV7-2 TGTGCCAGCAGCTCCCGACAGGGGGGAACCGGGGAGCTGTTTTTT CASSSRQGGTGELFF
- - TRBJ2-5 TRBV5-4 TGTGCCAGCAGCACCCGGGTAGGGGGGGTTGTAGAGACCCAGTACTTC CASSTRVGGVVETQYF
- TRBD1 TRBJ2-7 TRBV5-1 TGCGCCAGCAGCCCTGGGACAGGGCCTGACCTTTACGAGCAGTACTTC CASSPGTGPDLYEQYF
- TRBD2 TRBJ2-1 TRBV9 TGTGCCAGCGCGTCTAGCGGGGACAATGAGCAGTTCTTC CASASSGDNEQFF
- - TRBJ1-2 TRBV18 TGTGCCAGCTCACCGACAAGTAACTATGGCTACACCTTC CASSPTSNYGYTF
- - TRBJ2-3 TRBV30 TGTGCCTGGAGTGGATCCCGGGGGGCTAGCACAGATACGCAGTATTTT CAWSGSRGASTDTQYF
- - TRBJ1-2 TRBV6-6 TGTGCCAGCAGTTATGCCCCAGAACCCCCTGGCTACACCTTC CASSYAPEPPGYTF
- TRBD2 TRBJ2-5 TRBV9 TGTGCCAGCAGCGTAGGGGATTACCGGGAGGGCCCGGAGACCCAGTACTTC CASSVGDYREGPETQYF